This T cell receptor (beta chain) was captured in a study of cytomegalovirus exposure and HLA in healthy donors. For the study at large: Among roughly 180 million T cells, an earlier analysis found 117 million unique TCR beta sequences.

PCR employed 60 Vbeta and 13 Jbeta primers. Profiling relied on immunoSEQ multiplex PCR, and the TCRdb table lists in-frame clones only, not all of them. The sample contains 40,000 or so clones, 60% to 80% of which appear only once. V shed 1 base and J shed 1 base, with 8 bases lying between them. Germline-derived CDR1 and CDR2 are SGHTS and YDEGEE. This CDR3 is built from 15 residues. On this clone: Its antigen is still unknown.

Findings and caveats of the study: Previously analyzed data showed that most TCR beta V segments were productive at a frequency of about 87% or about 30%. Relative to equally common others, HLA-associated TCR beta chains showed greater clonal expansion in a later analysis. A later analysis reported that several of the most significant clusters appeared to be linked to common viral pathogens, among them Epstein-Barr virus.

The sample consisted of PBMCs. The clonotype was recovered from a woman aged 25 to 39 in good health and CMV-seropositive. The V and J genes are TRBV5-8 and TRBJ1-4, with D perhaps matching TRBD1 (5 bases). The CDR3, as DNA: TGTGCCAGCAGCTTGTTCGGGGGAACTAATGAAAAACTGTTTTTT. It codes for CASSLFGGTNEKLFF.